The sequence of this TCR beta chain was determined in a study of a mutant IDH1 vaccine in newly diagnosed glioma (dated by TCRdb to about 2021). Notes on the research overall: Across visits V03 through V10, patients got a total of eight vaccinations, given in weeks 1, 3, 5, 7, 11, 15, 19 and 23. In the chemotherapy-containing groups, vaccination started alongside temozolomide cycles, whereas in patients who had radiotherapy alone it started 4-6 weeks after radiotherapy. Of the approximately 34 patients who were treated, approximately 62% were male and roughly 38% were female, and the mean age was around 40 years. Before enrollment, patients had received standard therapy of radiotherapy alone, temozolomide alone, or radiochemotherapy with temozolomide; most received the combination. Peripheral blood was collected at six visits: V03 (baseline), V05, V07, V10, V12 and V13. For exploratory analyses, longitudinal TCRB deep sequencing was carried out in about 25 treated patients wherever samples were available. Broader findings and caveats from the paper: The authors noted that analyses of patient blood samples could not be reproduced because of sample limitations. Pseudoprogression appeared unrelated to alterations in the top peripheral T cell clonotypes detected by TCRB sequencing. Selection of PBMC samples for TCRB deep sequencing was based on availability. Across multiple MHC alleles, vaccine-induced immune responses were seen in more than 90% of patients.

To note about this clone: Its antigen is currently not known. Per-base qualities were not stored, and no clone one base away is much larger.

This specimen's time point label, interpreted: week 23, last vaccination. Each vaccine dose was 300 ug of a 20-mer mutant IDH1 peptide in Montanide, given subcutaneously with topical imiquimod. The donors had newly diagnosed IDH1-mutant astrocytomas of WHO grade 3 or 4 that showed loss of nuclear ATRX. The samples were drawn from NOA16, a multicentre, single-arm, open-label phase I trial in Germany that tested a mutant IDH1 peptide vaccine in humans for the first time. Genomic DNA for TCRB sequencing was isolated from EDTA blood with the DNeasy Blood and Tissue Kit. The library relied on the immunoSEQ multiplex PCR assay. The hsTCRB Kit was used according to the manufacturer's protocol to amplify rearranged TCR beta chain sequences. Sequencing of TCRB libraries was carried out on an Illumina MiSeq. The paper's processing steps were these. The kit vendor's proprietary platform handled demultiplexing, trimming and gene mapping. Entries here come from immuneACCESS through TCRdb and include only in-frame sequences with V and J called. Some clones fail to appear in such tables; in the studies checked, an unresolved V gene covers under half of the shortfall, and the cause of the remainder is unknown. That table is the source of V, J and clone size, and D and trimming were worked out from the DNA. The sample table holds approximately 62,000 clones, of which roughly 85% were seen once. Approximately 3.7% of the sample comes from the top ten.

The CDR3 starts with the cysteine, ends with the phenylalanine, and has 10 residues. Only the CDR3 DNA stays, 30 bases, in frame from base 1. The sequence links TRBV21-1 to TRBJ1-5. TRBV21-1 is a pseudogene. The sample was PBMCs, taken from a glioma patient whose treatment included an IDH1 peptide vaccine. The origin of this receptor is a young man with glioma. The CDR3 is CASSSLAQHF. The bases are TGTGCCAGCAGCTCCCTGGCCCAGCATTTT.